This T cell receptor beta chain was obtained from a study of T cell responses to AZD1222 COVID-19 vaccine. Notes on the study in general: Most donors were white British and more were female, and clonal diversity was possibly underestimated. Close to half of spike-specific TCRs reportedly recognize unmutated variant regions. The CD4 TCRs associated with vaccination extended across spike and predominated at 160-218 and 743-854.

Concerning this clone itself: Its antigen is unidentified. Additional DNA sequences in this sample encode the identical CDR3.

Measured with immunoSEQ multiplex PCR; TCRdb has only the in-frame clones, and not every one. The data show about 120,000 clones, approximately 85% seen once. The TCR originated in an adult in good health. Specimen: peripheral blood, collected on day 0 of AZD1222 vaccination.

CDR3 amino acids: CASSFSASTDTQYF. The CDR3 nucleotides read TGTGCCAGCAGCTTCAGCGCCAGCACAGATACGCAGTATTTT. The chain has TRBV7-9 and TRBJ2-3; D gene ambiguous. Trimming left V 3 bases short and J 0 bases short, with 7 bases between. Germline values: CDR1 SEHNR, CDR2 FQNEAQ (reference sequence). The CDR3 spans 14 residues.